Sequencing of this TCR beta chain was carried out in a study of blood T cell repertoires in COVID-19. For the study at large: The United States, Italy and Spain were the sources of the acute and convalescent COVID-19 samples. T cells, B-cell-depleted T cells, or PBMCs supplied cDNA or gDNA.

Per the germline V gene, CDR1 is SGHAT and CDR2 is FQNNGV. With 5 bases removed from V and 6 bases from J, the gap between germline ends came to 10 bases. CDR3 length: 13 residues. Per the authors' pipeline: Cell counts per sample came from amplifying reference gene primers. The data were produced by immunoSEQ multiplex PCR, yet TCRdb's version contains in-frame clones alone and is incomplete. That table furnishes V, J and clone size, whereas the DNA furnished D and trimming. The repertoire has 130,000 or so clones, 85% of them found once; the top ten carry about 3.9%. Material for sequencing was peripheral blood. This chain links TRBV11-2 with TRBJ2-2, with unresolved D. The TCR sequence derives from a man aged 55 to 70 with acute or convalescent COVID-19. In nucleotides, the CDR3 is TGTGCCAGCAGCACACAGTTTTCCGGGGAGCTGTTTTTT. Translation: CASSTQFSGELFF.